Below are 17 T cell receptor beta chains sequenced from a single sample in a study of vaccination effects on CD4 cells after COVID-19. Ahead of sequencing, the ViraFEST assay grew antigen-specific CD4+ T cells using viral peptide pools. Following culture for approximately ten days, CD4+ T cells were isolated. The person was diagnosed with PCR-confirmed SARS-CoV-2 infection between March and December 2020. Produced via immunoSEQ multiplex PCR; TCRdb's table is partial and in-frame only. Of tens of thousands of clones detected, around 76% appear once; the ten largest clones hold around 5.5%. Their recognized antigens are unknown. This specimen was CD4+ T cells from PBMCs cultured with HIV peptides, taken before COVID-19 vaccination. Subset described: HIV-1 Nef peptide pool negative control/reference culture. All receptors derive from a human donor who had a prior SARS-CoV-2 infection.

CDR3 in amino acids: CSAASSGSSYNEQFF. In DNA, the CDR3 is TGCAGCGCCGCCAGTAGCGGGAGCTCCTACAATGAGCAGTTCTTC. J is TRBJ2-1 and V is TRBV29-1; 9 bases match TRBD2. Losses at the gene ends were 7 bases for V and 0 bases for J; bases not matched to a gene: 7. The germline V gene has CDR1 SQVTM and CDR2 ANQGSEA. This CDR3 has 15 residues.

The chain uses TRBV27 and TRBJ1-4; 8 positions match TRBD1. The CDR3 loop spans 13 amino acids. The germline V gene encodes CDR1 MNHEY and CDR2 SMNVEV (reference sequence). After removal of 7 bases from V and 7 bases from J, the junction contained 5 bases not matched to a gene. The CDR3: CASKGQGSEKLFF. CDR3 bases: TGTGCCAGCAAAGGACAGGGCAGTGAAAAACTGTTTTTT.

This clone was recorded a few times. This chain links TRBV7-3 with TRBJ1-6, with a tentative D call TRBD1 (6 bases). The CDR3 is 14 residues long. Between the trimmed V and J ends, which lost 2 bases and 12 bases, there was a span of 14 bases. Germline CDR1 SGHTA, CDR2 FQGTGA. The CDR3 bases are TGTGCCAGCAGCTTACGAGGGGGGCTTCTACCCCTCCACTTT. Protein sequence: CASSLRGGLLPLHF.

The chain couples TRBV30 to TRBJ1-2, with D unresolved. Germline CDR1 reads GTSNPN; CDR2 reads SVGIG (reference sequence). Trimming cost V 2 bases and J 4 bases, with 8 bases left between them. There are 12 residues in the CDR3. The CDR3 protein is CAWSPGGYGYTF. CDR3 sequence (DNA): TGTGCCTGGAGTCCGGGCGGCTATGGCTACACCTTC.

The chain carries TRBV9 and TRBJ2-5; 7 bases align to TRBD2. CDR3 length equals 15 residues. CDR1 and CDR2 from the germline V gene are SGDLS and YYNGEE. With V trimmed by 4 bases and J by 5 bases, 11 bases remained unmatched. CDR3 amino acids: CASSTGTRGGETQYF. The CDR3 DNA reads TGTGCCAGCAGCACCGGGACCCGGGGAGGGGAGACCCAGTACTTC. Supplemented by reference TRBV9 and TRBJ2-5, the full variable domain reads DSGVTQTPKHLITATGQRVTLRCSPRSGDLSVYWYQQSLDQGLQFLIQYYNGEERAKGNILERFSAQQFPDLHSELNLSSLELGDSALYFCASSTGTRGGETQYFGPGTRLLVL.

This sequence joins TRBV5-6 and TRBJ2-7; 7 bases agree with TRBD2. CDR3 length: 15 residues. Germline V lookup: CDR1 SGHDT, CDR2 YYEEEE. V was clipped by 0 bases and J by 0 bases; unmatched bases: 3. As DNA, the CDR3 is TGTGCCAGCAGCTTGGAGGGACTAAGCTCCTACGAGCAGTACTTC. It translates to CASSLEGLSSYEQYF.

This clone has more than one count but fewer than ten. The chain links TRBV2 to TRBJ1-6, with 9 bases fitting TRBD1. The CDR3 has 19 residues. Germline values: CDR1 SNHLY, CDR2 FYNNEI. Unmatched junction bases numbered 21, after V lost 6 bases and J lost 9 bases. DNA of the CDR3: TGTGCCAGCAGGCGATCACTCCGGGACAGGGAACAGGGGCGTTCACCCCTCCACTTT. Amino acids: CASRRSLRDREQGRSPLHF. Combining the CDR3 with reference TRBV2 and TRBJ1-6 gives the whole variable domain EPEVTQTPSHQVTQMGQEVILRCVPISNHLYFYWYRQILGQKVEFLVSFYNNEISEKSEIFDDQFSVERPDGSNFTLKIRSTKLEDSAMYFCASRRSLRDREQGRSPLHFGNGTRLTVT.

CDR3 residues: CASSLVWGVADTQYF. The CDR3 DNA reads as TGTGCCAGCAGCTTAGTTTGGGGGGTCGCAGATACGCAGTATTTT. The genes are TRBV7-9 and TRBJ2-3; D perhaps matches TRBD2 (6 bases). This CDR3 has 15 amino acids. CDR1 and CDR2 (germline): SEHNR, FQNEAQ (reference sequence). The V and J ends lost 1 base and 4 bases respectively, with 12 bases between them.

J is TRBJ2-5 and V is TRBV4-3; tentatively, D is TRBD2 (7 bases). Germline V CDR1 and CDR2: LGHNA, YSLEER. This CDR3 has 16 residues. Trimming shortened V by 3 bases and J by 5 bases, and 19 bases separated the two germline ends. DNA for the CDR3: TGCGCCAGCAGCCAGGGGTTTGGGGGGGCTCCGGAGACCCAGTACTTC. Translation gives CASSQGFGGAPETQYF.

The rearrangement uses TRBV5-6 and TRBJ2-7, with 8 bases that match TRBD1. CDR1 is SGHDT, CDR2 YYEEEE, per germline. The CDR3 has 16 residues. J lost 2 bases, V lost 2 bases, and 9 bases had no gene match. CDR3 sequence: CASSFGPGGFAYEQYF. In DNA, the CDR3 is TGTGCCAGCAGCTTTGGTCCAGGGGGCTTTGCCTACGAGCAGTACTTC.

The J gene is TRBJ2-4, the V gene TRBV11-3; D might be TRBD1 (5 bases). V lost 1 base and J 7 bases, leaving 11 bases between the germline ends. From germline, CDR1 is SGHNT and CDR2 YENEEA. This CDR3 has 14 amino acids. For the CDR3, the DNA is TGTGCCAGCAGCTTAGGTCCAGGGTTGAACATTCAGTACTTC. Protein product: CASSLGPGLNIQYF.

The rearrangement joins TRBV7-8 to TRBJ1-3; TRBD1 matches 7 bases. This CDR3 is 14 amino acids long. V dropped 6 bases and J dropped 4; count of bases not matched to a gene: 6. Germline V lookup: CDR1 SGHVS, CDR2 FQNEAQ. The DNA for the CDR3 is TGTGCCAGCAGTCAGACAGGGTTAGGAAACACCATATATTTT. The encoded protein is CASSQTGLGNTIYF.

This chain links TRBV4-1 with TRBJ1-5; no clear D. The CDR3 has 16 residues. Germline CDR1 is MGHRA and CDR2 is YSYEKL. V was trimmed by 1 base and J by 7 bases, leaving 17 bases between them. CDR3 sequence (DNA): TGCGCCAGCAGCCAAGTTGATCTTGGTTTCAGGCAGCCCCAGCATTTT. It encodes CASSQVDLGFRQPQHF.

J is TRBJ2-7 and V is TRBV2; D is undetermined. Trimming stripped 1 base from V and 3 bases from J, with 13 bases between. The germline CDR1 and CDR2 sequences are SNHLY and FYNNEI. The CDR3 runs to 15 residues. Written as DNA, the CDR3 is TGTGCCAGCAGTGAAGGACCTGTCCCGGTCTACGAGCAGTACTTC. Translated, it gives CASSEGPVPVYEQYF.

The gene calls are TRBV30 and TRBJ1-1, with unresolved D. Germline V CDR1 and CDR2: GTSNPN, SVGIG (reference sequence). CDR3 length: 11 amino acids. The V end lost 0 bases, the J end lost 2 bases, and 1 base lay between the germline ends. In nucleotides, the CDR3 is TGTGCCTGGAGTGTCAACACTGAAGCTTTCTTT. Its translation: CAWSVNTEAFF.

Here the CDR3 reads CASSLQTENTEAFF. The CDR3 bases are TGCGCCAGCAGCTTGCAGACAGAGAACACTGAAGCTTTCTTT. V is TRBV5-1 and J is TRBJ1-1; TRBD1 is a possible D gene (5 bases). V lost 1 base and J 1 base, leaving 8 bases between the germline ends. The CDR3 is 14 residues long. CDR1 and CDR2 (germline): SGHRS, YFSETQ.

The gene calls are TRBV11-2 and TRBJ1-3, with D unresolved. With 4 bases removed from V and 0 bases from J, the gap between germline ends came to 7 bases. The CDR3 consists of 14 residues. In germline, CDR1 is SGHAT, CDR2 FQNNGV. CDR3 residues: CASSSGPSGNTIYF. For the CDR3, the DNA is TGTGCCAGCAGCTCCGGACCCTCTGGAAACACCATATATTTT. The whole variable domain, filled in from reference TRBV11-2 and TRBJ1-3, reads EAGVAQSPRYKIIEKRQSVAFWCNPISGHATLYWYQQILGQGPKLLIQFQNNGVVDDSQLPKDRFSAERLKGVDSTLKIQPAKLEDSAVYLCASSSGPSGNTIYFGEGSWLTVV.